Sequencing of this T cell receptor (beta chain) was carried out in a study of T-cell memory formation after mild COVID-19 (dated by TCRdb to the early 2020s). Regarding the complete study: TCR sequence clusters from the two donors were found to be largely donor specific. In a couple of donors, T-cell clones that expanded and contracted after mild COVID-19 were followed by sequencing TCRalpha and TCRbeta repertoires longitudinally. Two young, previously healthy adult volunteers, one female and one male, were included in the cohort.

This clonotype turned up a few times. This clone's antigen is unknown. No quality values exist for individual bases; no much larger clone is one base distant. Results and caveats for the whole study, not just this receptor: Contracting CD4+ clones were found mainly in CM and EM memory subsets, while CD8+ clones were enriched in EMRA. Clones that contracted from day 15 to 85 showed balanced CD4/CD8 phenotypes, whereas a second wave of clones that expanded from day 15 to 37 leaned towards CD4+. The second-wave clones that peaked on day 37 were not confirmed to be SARS-CoV-2 specific. The study covered only a couple of mild cases, and larger cohorts including severe cases with pre-infection samples were considered necessary. Some responding clones were found in pre-infection memory, which suggests that pre-existing cross-reactive memory T cells took part in the SARS-CoV-2 response.

Ficoll-Paque density gradient centrifugation was used to isolate PBMCs. TCRdb names Illumina NovaSeq 6000 as the instrument used. TCRalpha and TCRbeta cDNA libraries were built by 5'RACE with constant-segment primers, adding sample barcodes and unique molecular identifiers. Trizol reagent was used to extract RNA from every sample. Libraries were amplified in two PCR steps, with a second sample barcode and Illumina TruSeq adapters added in the second step. The libraries were sequenced on an Illumina NovaSeq using 2 x 150 bp paired-end reads. Per the original workflow: Reads were demultiplexed and collapsed into UMI-guided consensus sequences with migec v1.2.7. With mixcr v2.1.11, UMI consensuses were aligned to TRA and TRB V and J templates and assembled into clonotypes. A clonotype was counted as expanded or contracted only if both edgeR and NoisET called the change significant, with noise models trained on biological replicates. edgeR calls used a false discovery rate-adjusted p below 0.01 and a log2 fold-change threshold of 1. PCA with hierarchical clustering of max-normalized trajectories of the 1000 most abundant clonotypes was used as exploratory dynamics analysis. The CD4 or CD8 phenotype of responding clones was assigned using the separately sequenced CD4+ and CD8+ repertoires. TCRdb ran its own pipeline on the public reads, namely fastp trimming at Q25 and MiXCR clone calling, and kept in-frame beta chains. Identical CDR3 proteins give one entry, which carries the most common genes and DNA. These V and J calls rely on TCRdb rather than the paper's analysis. Counted in this sample were about 360,000 distinct CDR3 sequences; 10% to 15% of them appeared once. The top ten clones comprise around a fifth of the sample.

This TCR was recovered from a man aged 18 to 35 who had mild COVID-19 (a few samples of this study predate the infection). The sample titles of this study are shuffled in the database, so cell type and time point are left out; the donor was told from shared clones. The sample was PBMCs or a T cell subset sorted from them (not recorded which).

This receptor has the CDR3 CASSSYGGSKFNEQFF. DNA sequence: TGTGCCAGCAGCTCCTACGGGGGCAGTAAATTTAATGAGCAGTTCTTC. The sequence links TRBV7-6 to TRBJ2-1; the D element might be TRBD1 or TRBD2, as each aligns at 6 bases. The trim is 4 bases for V and 7 bases for J, with a gap of 20 bases between the germline ends. The CDR3 runs 16 residues from the cysteine to the phenylalanine. Only the CDR3 region is kept as DNA, spanning 48 bases read in frame from base 1. From a lookup of the germline V gene, CDR1 and CDR2 are SGHVS and FNYEAQ. With the rest looked up from the reference TRBV7-6 and TRBJ2-1 genes rather than sequenced, the full variable domain is GAGVSQSPRYKVTKRGQDVALRCDPISGHVSLYWYRQALGQGPEFLTYFNYEAQQDKSGLPNDRFSAERPEGSISTLTIQRTEQRDSAMYRCASSSYGGSKFNEQFFGPGTRLTVL.